Below, 32 T cell receptor beta chains from the same sample are listed, as sequenced in a study of cytomegalovirus exposure and HLA in healthy donors. PCR was performed using 60 Vbeta and 13 Jbeta primers. Data came from immunoSEQ multiplex PCR; TCRdb stores just in-frame clones and leaves some out. The table lists under 200,000 clones, roughly 80% of them singletons. Material for sequencing was PBMCs. The receptors here all came from a woman between 18 and 29 years old in good health and CMV-seronegative.

This clone occurred a few times. This chain connects TRBV11-3 to TRBJ1-3; 7 bases align to TRBD1. CDR1 SGHNT and CDR2 YENEEA come from the germline V gene. J lost 2 bases, V lost 6 bases, and 4 bases had no gene match. This CDR3 region has 14 residues. The CDR3, as DNA: TGTGCCAGCAGAGACGACAGGGCTGGAAACACCATATATTTT. Translation gives CASRDDRAGNTIYF. Variable domain in full (rest from reference TRBV11-3 and TRBJ1-3): EAGVVQSPRYKIIEKKQPVAFWCNPISGHNTLYWYLQNLGQGPELLIRYENEEAVDDSQLPKDRFSAERLKGVDSTLKIQPAELGDSAVYLCASRDDRAGNTIYFGEGSWLTVV.

The rearrangement uses TRBV30 and TRBJ2-5, with a weak D call TRBD1 (6 bases). The CDR3 runs 12 residues. Trimming shortened V by 1 base and J by 3 bases, and 6 bases separated the two germline ends. Looked up from germline, CDR1 is GTSNPN and CDR2 is SVGIG (reference sequence). CDR3 sequence: CAWSGTEETQYF. The CDR3 DNA sequence: TGTGCCTGGAGTGGGACAGAAGAGACCCAGTACTTC.

The chain uses TRBV7-9 and TRBJ2-5, with 10 nucleotides matching TRBD2. V dropped 2 bases and J dropped 2; count of bases not matched to a gene: 2. Germline V gene lookup returns CDR1 SEHNR and CDR2 FQNEAQ (reference sequence). The CDR3 extends over 15 amino acids. This CDR3 is CASSLTSGAQETQYF. The CDR3 region has the DNA TGTGCCAGCAGCTTAACTAGCGGGGCTCAAGAGACCCAGTACTTC.

DNA for the CDR3: TGTGCCATCAGTGAGTCTAGCGGGAGAGGCTATGAGCAGTTCTTC. It yields the protein CAISESSGRGYEQFF. The J gene is TRBJ2-1, the V gene TRBV10-3; 9 bases are a match to TRBD2. With 0 bases clipped from V and 8 bases from J, the junction kept 5 bases outside the gene matches. The CDR3 loop spans 15 amino acids. The germline gives CDR1 ENHRY, CDR2 SYGVKD.

This chain connects TRBV28 to TRBJ1-1; possibly TRBD1 for D (5 bases). V was pared by 8 bases and J by 5 bases, with 27 bases between. The CDR3 spans 17 residues. Germline V lookup: CDR1 MDHEN, CDR2 SYDVKM. In nucleotides, the CDR3 is TGTGCCAGCGGGATTGGGGCAGGGTTTGACTCGGAGACTGAAGCTTTCTTT. Protein sequence: CASGIGAGFDSETEAFF.

The CDR3: CASSQSTLATGELFF. DNA of the CDR3: TGTGCCAGCAGCCAATCCACACTAGCAACCGGGGAGCTGTTTTTT. The rearrangement links TRBV14 to TRBJ2-2; perhaps TRBD2 as D (6 bases). This CDR3 contains 15 residues. From germline, CDR1 is SGHDN and CDR2 FVKESK. With 2 bases removed from V and 5 bases from J, the gap between germline ends came to 12 bases.

This sequence joins TRBV7-2 and TRBJ2-7; D gene uncertain. Germline loops: CDR1 SGHTA, CDR2 FQGNSA. There are 15 residues in the CDR3. The ends were cut back, 1 base at V and 3 bases at J, with 13 bases in the middle. CDR3: CASSLVAGDVYEQYF. CDR3 nucleotides: TGTGCCAGCAGCTTAGTAGCCGGAGACGTCTACGAGCAGTACTTC.

This chain connects TRBV9 to TRBJ2-5, with 7 bases lining up with TRBD2. Unmatched junction bases numbered 9, after V lost 7 bases and J lost 0 bases. The V gene's germline CDR1 is SGDLS and CDR2 YYNGEE. The CDR3 runs 15 residues. CDR3 region: CASGGGSWYQETQYF. The CDR3, as DNA: TGTGCCAGCGGGGGGGGATCTTGGTACCAAGAGACCCAGTACTTC.

The chain is built from TRBV15 and TRBJ2-3; no firm D call. The CDR3 runs to 16 residues. Trimming shortened V by 0 bases and J by 6 bases, and 16 bases separated the two germline ends. In germline, CDR1 is LNHNV, CDR2 YYDKDF (reference sequence). The CDR3 protein is CATSRDSGSSQDTQYF. In nucleotides, the CDR3 is TGTGCCACCAGCAGAGACTCCGGGTCCTCGCAGGATACGCAGTATTTT.

The V gene is TRBV11-2, the J gene TRBJ2-1, with TRBD2 matching 13 bases. This CDR3 region has 17 residues. Germline CDR1 is SGHAT and CDR2 is FQNNGV. Unmatched junction bases numbered 4, after V lost 5 bases and J lost 0 bases. As DNA, the CDR3 is TGTGCCAGCAGCGGGGGACTAGCGGGGAGCTCCTACAATGAGCAGTTCTTC. This codes for CASSGGLAGSSYNEQFF. Full variable domain (missing parts from reference TRBV11-2 and TRBJ2-1): EAGVAQSPRYKIIEKRQSVAFWCNPISGHATLYWYQQILGQGPKLLIQFQNNGVVDDSQLPKDRFSAERLKGVDSTLKIQPAKLEDSAVYLCASSGGLAGSSYNEQFFGPGTRLTVL.

The gene calls are TRBV19 and TRBJ1-5; 9 bases are shared with TRBD1. V dropped 3 bases and J dropped 5; count of bases not matched to a gene: 26. There are 22 residues in the CDR3. CDR1 LNHDA and CDR2 SQIVND come from the germline V gene (reference sequence). Here the CDR3 reads CASSIGWIKDRGFQEEDQPQHF. The CDR3 nucleotides are TGTGCCAGTAGTATTGGTTGGATAAAGGACAGGGGATTTCAAGAGGAGGATCAGCCCCAGCATTTT.

The chain recombines TRBV4-3 with TRBJ2-7; D is perhaps TRBD2 (6 bases). This CDR3 region has 17 residues. CDR1 is LGHNA, CDR2 YSLEER, per germline. Trimming took 3 bases from V and 4 from J, leaving 22 bases between them. CDR3 amino acids: CASSQDYPEEVHYEQYF. The CDR3, as DNA: TGCGCCAGCAGCCAGGACTACCCAGAAGAAGTTCATTACGAGCAGTACTTC.

The V gene is TRBV10-3, the J gene TRBJ2-1; 7 bases line up with TRBD2. Looked up from germline, CDR1 is ENHRY and CDR2 is SYGVKD. V lost 2 bases and J lost 7; bases outside the gene matches: 17. The CDR3 spans 18 residues. The CDR3 is CAISETMRDYSSKNEQFF. DNA of the CDR3: TGTGCCATCAGTGAGACAATGAGGGACTACTCATCCAAAAATGAGCAGTTCTTC.

V and J are TRBV28 and TRBJ1-1, with 9 bases that match TRBD1. J lost 1 base, V lost 5 bases, and 8 bases had no gene match. Germline V CDR1 and CDR2: MDHEN, SYDVKM. This CDR3 comprises 16 residues. The CDR3 DNA reads TGTGCCAGCAGTCTATCCGGGACAGGGTGGAACACTGAAGCTTTCTTT. This sequence encodes CASSLSGTGWNTEAFF.

The chain employs TRBV5-8 and TRBJ1-2, with D possibly being TRBD1 (5 bases). Deletions cut 4 bases from V and 4 bases from J, with 26 bases between. This CDR3 comprises 18 residues. Per germline, CDR1 SGHTS and CDR2 YDEGEE. The DNA of the CDR3 is TGTGCCAGCAGCCTTAACGAGGCAGGGAGGCTATTATCCTATGGCTACACCTTC. Translated, it gives CASSLNEAGRLLSYGYTF.

The CDR3 DNA sequence: TGTGCCAGCAAAGGGCGGGAGGACTCCTACGAGCAGTACGTC. Protein: CASKGREDSYEQYV. The rearrangement links TRBV27 to TRBJ2-7; 8 bases are a match to TRBD2. Germline trimming cut 7 bases from V and 0 bases from J; bases unmatched to any gene: 5. Germline CDR1 MNHEY, CDR2 SMNVEV (reference sequence). The CDR3 contains 14 residues.

The J gene is TRBJ2-7, the V gene TRBV4-2; D remains unclear. The CDR3 has 13 residues. Deletions cut 0 bases from V and 6 bases from J, with 9 bases between. The germline CDR1 and CDR2 sequences are LGHNA and YNFKEQ. The CDR3 spells CASSQEVLGEQYF. The CDR3, as DNA: TGTGCCAGCAGCCAAGAGGTTCTCGGCGAGCAGTACTTC.

The gene calls are TRBV4-3 and TRBJ2-1; possible D gene TRBD2, 6 bases. Per germline, CDR1 LGHNA and CDR2 YSLEER. Trimming left V 0 bases short and J 6 bases short, with 15 bases between. CDR3 length equals 16 residues. The CDR3 DNA reads as TGCGCCAGCAGCCAAGATCTGACGGGAGACGGCAATGAGCAGTTCTTC. It translates to CASSQDLTGDGNEQFF.

The chain recombines TRBV2 with TRBJ2-1; 8 bases are shared with TRBD2. After removal of 8 bases from V and 2 bases from J, the junction contained 5 bases not matched to a gene. CDR1 is SNHLY, CDR2 FYNNEI, per germline. The CDR3 is made up of 14 amino acids. The DNA for the CDR3 is TGTGCCAGCCAGGATAGCGGGACCTACAATGAGCAGTTCTTC. Protein: CASQDSGTYNEQFF. Full variable domain (rest looked up from reference TRBV2 and TRBJ2-1): EPEVTQTPSHQVTQMGQEVILRCVPISNHLYFYWYRQILGQKVEFLVSFYNNEISEKSEIFDDQFSVERPDGSNFTLKIRSTKLEDSAMYFCASQDSGTYNEQFFGPGTRLTVL.

V is TRBV11-2 and J is TRBJ2-1; D remains ambiguous. Germline V CDR1 and CDR2: SGHAT, FQNNGV. The CDR3 loop spans 16 amino acids. V was shortened by 4 bases and J by 2 bases, with 15 bases between the two germline ends. The CDR3 bases are TGTGCCAGCAGCTCCCGGTCCCCAGGAACCTACAATGAGCAGTTCTTC. As protein: CASSSRSPGTYNEQFF.

This clone was seen once. This rearrangement joins TRBV11-3 to TRBJ2-1, with 10 bases matching TRBD2. V trimming: 5 bases; J trimming: 9 bases; junction bases outside the gene matches: 16. Germline V CDR1 and CDR2: SGHNT, YENEEA. CDR3 size: 17 residues. The CDR3 bases are TGTGCCAGCAGCGCTTATAGCGGGAGGAAAAACGAGGGTGAGCAGTTCTTC. The encoded protein is CASSAYSGRKNEGEQFF.

The J gene is TRBJ1-4, the V gene TRBV28; 12 positions match TRBD1. The germline V gene has CDR1 MDHEN and CDR2 SYDVKM. V dropped 5 bases and J dropped 7; count of bases not matched to a gene: 14. CDR3 size: 18 residues. CDR3 sequence: CASSPPGQGAPGGEKLFF. The CDR3 DNA reads TGTGCCAGCAGTCCCCCGGGACAGGGGGCGCCTGGTGGTGAAAAACTGTTTTTT.

The chain carries TRBV20-1 and TRBJ1-2, with no clear D. Germline V CDR1 and CDR2: DFQATT, SNEGSKA (reference sequence). The CDR3 is 11 residues long. Deletions cut 8 bases from V and 1 base from J, with 8 bases between. CDR3 sequence reads: CSLSNNYGYTF. The CDR3, as DNA: TGCAGTCTCAGTAATAACTATGGCTACACCTTC.

The rearrangement joins TRBV7-9 to TRBJ2-3, with 9 bases matching TRBD2. The V and J ends lost 1 base and 10 bases, in that order; junction bases with no gene match: 9. CDR1 and CDR2 from the germline V gene are SEHNR and FQNEAQ (reference sequence). This CDR3 spans 15 amino acids. For the CDR3, the DNA is TGTGCCAGCAGCTTAGTCGGCGGGAGGGCCGACCCGCAGTATTTT. This codes for CASSLVGGRADPQYF.

Regarding this clone: At one of its ends the junction is not consistent with the germline gene, which may arise from a read error. The chain combines TRBV7-9 with TRBJ2-7; the D is unclear. The CDR3 covers 11 residues. The V gene's germline CDR1 is SEHNR and CDR2 FQNEAQ (reference sequence). The CDR3 reads CSSSLISEQYF. The CDR3 nucleotides read TGTTCCAGCAGCTTAATTAGCGAGCAGTACTTC.

The genes are TRBV4-3 and TRBJ2-1; tentative D call: TRBD2 (11 bases). Germline assignment: CDR1 LGHNA and CDR2 YSLEER. V was clipped by 4 bases and J by 4 bases, with 26 bases between them. The CDR3 consists of 19 residues. CDR3 loop: CASSPDRGGLAAAYNEQFF. The CDR3 bases are TGCGCCAGCAGCCCGGACAGGGGGGGACTAGCGGCTGCATACAATGAGCAGTTCTTC.

J is TRBJ2-5 and V is TRBV7-2; TRBD2 agrees at 7 bases. J lost 2 bases, V lost 5 bases, and 2 bases had no gene match. This CDR3 region has 13 residues. Germline loops: CDR1 SGHTA, CDR2 FQGNSA. The CDR3 here is CASSRGVQETQYF. Here the CDR3 DNA reads TGTGCCAGCAGCCGGGGGGTTCAAGAGACCCAGTACTTC.

V is TRBV4-1 and J is TRBJ2-7; TRBD2 matches at 9 bases. The CDR3 is made up of 15 amino acids. CDR1 and CDR2 (germline): MGHRA, YSYEKL. V shed 1 base and J 5 bases; nucleotides not matched to a gene: 6. The CDR3 protein is CASSQGTSEENEQYF. The CDR3 DNA is TGCGCCAGCAGCCAAGGGACTAGCGAGGAAAACGAGCAGTACTTC.

The rearrangement links TRBV30 to TRBJ2-7; D remains ambiguous. The CDR3 runs to 12 residues. Germline CDR1 GTSNPN, CDR2 SVGIG (reference sequence). Between the trimmed V and J ends, which lost 2 bases and 3 bases, there was a span of 8 bases. CDR3 DNA: TGTGCCTGGAGTTTAACACACTACGAGCAGTACTTC. Protein product: CAWSLTHYEQYF.

The V gene is TRBV18, the J gene TRBJ2-5; 11 bases line up with TRBD1. The CDR3 sequence is 19 residues long. Trimming took 0 bases from V and 3 from J; bases not matched to a gene: 12. From germline, CDR1 is KGHSH and CDR2 LQKENI. The CDR3 nucleotides are TGTGCCAGCTCACCACCGGTACGGGACAGGGGGTCGGGGGAAGAGACCCAGTACTTC. It is translated as CASSPPVRDRGSGEETQYF.

This chain joins TRBV6-5 and TRBJ2-7; TRBD1 is a possible D gene (6 bases). Germline lookup yields CDR1 MNHEY and CDR2 SVGAGI. This CDR3 has 12 residues. Trimming removed 8 bases from V and 5 bases from J, with 13 bases in between. In DNA, the CDR3 is TGTGCCAGCGAGGTCAGGGGCGACGAGCAGTACTTC. This translates into CASEVRGDEQYF.

This sequence joins TRBV30 and TRBJ2-5; D might be TRBD1 (5 bases). The germline V and J ends were trimmed by 0 bases and 9 bases, with 8 bases remaining between them. Looked up from germline, CDR1 is GTSNPN and CDR2 is SVGIG (reference sequence). This CDR3 contains 11 residues. CDR3 sequence reads: CAWSVGHPQYF. For the CDR3, the DNA is TGTGCCTGGAGTGTAGGACATCCCCAGTACTTC.